This T cell receptor (beta chain) comes out of a study of T cells in localized non-small cell lung cancer. Broader study findings: Exceeding tumor, uninvolved adjacent lung had the highest T cell clonality. A median about 50 of the top 100 tumor clones appeared in adjacent lung.

With V trimmed by 6 bases and J by 7 bases, 11 bases remained unmatched. This CDR3 contains 15 residues. The germline V gene encodes CDR1 MNHNS and CDR2 SASEGT. This clone was seen once. What it binds is not known. Measured with immunoSEQ multiplex PCR; TCRdb has only the in-frame clones, and not every one. The table lists some 130,000 clones, more than 80% of them singletons. This receptor was identified in a female donor at least 60 years old with stage I lung adenocarcinoma. The J gene is TRBJ1-4, the V gene TRBV6-1; TRBD1 matches 7 bases. This specimen consisted of peripheral blood, obtained before any cancer treatment. CDR3 loop: CASSPLTGVSEKLFF. In nucleotides, the CDR3 is TGTGCCAGCAGCCCACTCACAGGGGTTAGTGAAAAACTGTTTTTT.